This TCR beta chain was identified during a study of cytomegalovirus exposure and HLA in healthy donors. Study-level background: Around 77% of 300 to 450 genotyped donors fell in the Caucasian-associated ancestry cluster.

This clone appeared a few times. What it recognizes is unknown. Study-level results: A later analysis appeared to link common viral pathogens to several of the most significant clusters.

The PCR had 60 Vbeta and 13 Jbeta primers. Profiling relied on immunoSEQ multiplex PCR, and the TCRdb table lists in-frame clones only, not all of them. Found here are roughly 44,000 clones, approximately 81% of them singletons; the top ten hold about 2.9%. This sequence originates from a man aged 45-65 years in good health and CMV-seronegative. The sample consisted of PBMCs.

This CDR3 is CASSIDSSYEQYF. The CDR3 DNA reads as TGTGCCAGCAGTATAGACAGCTCCTACGAGCAGTACTTC. The J gene is TRBJ2-7, the V gene TRBV6-5, with a possible D match to TRBD1 (5 bases). CDR1 is MNHEY, CDR2 SVGAGI, per germline. V lost 5 bases and J lost 0, with 8 bases in between. This CDR3 is 13 amino acids long.